Shown below are 32 T cell receptor beta chains from a single sample sequenced in a study of T cell responses to AZD1222 COVID-19 vaccine. Libraries were prepared by immunoSEQ multiplex PCR; TCRdb keeps only in-frame clonotypes and omits some of them. The sample gives about 110,000 clones, less than 95% of which show up once; 8% is in the top ten. Sequencing used peripheral blood, obtained 28 days after the second AZD1222 dose. Receptors were obtained from an adult who received the AZD1222 COVID-19 vaccine.

J is TRBJ1-2 and V is TRBV5-1; TRBD1 agrees at 7 bases. CDR1 and CDR2 (germline): SGHRS, YFSETQ. V trimming: 4 bases; J trimming: 0 bases; junction bases outside the gene matches: 9. The CDR3 length is 16 residues. CDR3 in amino acids: CASSPDGTAANYGYTF. The DNA for the CDR3 is TGCGCCAGCAGCCCCGATGGGACAGCCGCTAACTATGGCTACACCTTC.

The genes are TRBV15 and TRBJ1-2; possible D gene TRBD1, 5 bases. With 0 bases removed from V and 6 bases from J, the gap between germline ends came to 11 bases. This CDR3 spans 14 amino acids. The germline CDR1 and CDR2 sequences are LNHNV and YYDKDF (reference sequence). For the CDR3, the DNA is TGTGCCACCAGCAGAGATTACAGGAGGGATGGCTACACCTTC. Translating gives CATSRDYRRDGYTF.

This rearrangement joins TRBV12-2 to TRBJ1-5. TRBV12-2 is described as a pseudogene. The CDR3 consists of 19 residues. The CDR3 reads CASRLASLSGLRSNQPQHF. The CDR3 DNA follows: TGTGCAAGTCGCTTAGCGAGTCTAAGCGGGCTCCGGTCGAATCAGCCCCAGCATTTT.

This clone was counted a few times. The chain carries TRBV6-2 or TRBV6-3 and TRBJ1-1; D is unresolved. V lost 2 bases to trimming and J lost 7 bases, with 14 bases between them. CDR1 MNHEY and CDR2 SVGEGT come from the germline V gene. The CDR3 runs to 14 residues. Written as DNA, the CDR3 is TGTGCCAGCAGTTACCCCGCAGCGTTGGGTGAAGCTTTCTTT. It codes for CASSYPAALGEAFF.

V and J are TRBV5-1 and TRBJ2-3, with D perhaps assigned TRBD1 or TRBD2 (5 bases each). Per germline, CDR1 SGHRS and CDR2 YFSETQ. Trimming left V 3 bases short and J 2 bases short, with 16 bases between. The CDR3 covers 16 residues. CDR3 loop: CASSSGRTPDTDTQYF. The CDR3 DNA sequence: TGCGCCAGCAGCTCGGGACGGACCCCCGACACAGATACGCAGTATTTT. The full variable domain, its missing parts supplied by reference TRBV5-1 and TRBJ2-3, is KAGVTQTPRYLIKTRGQQVTLSCSPISGHRSVSWYQQTPGQGLQFLFEYFSETQRNKGNFPGRFSGRQFSNSRSEMNVSTLELGDSALYLCASSSGRTPDTDTQYFGPGTRLTVL.

For the CDR3, the DNA is TGTGCCAGCAGCGAGACTAGCGGGGTAAAAGAGACCCAGTACTTC. It translates to CASSETSGVKETQYF. The J gene is TRBJ2-5, the V gene TRBV9, with TRBD2 identical over 11 bases. Germline V lookup: CDR1 SGDLS, CDR2 YYNGEE. This CDR3 has 15 residues. V shed 3 bases and J 3 bases; nucleotides not matched to a gene: 4. The full variable domain, in which reference TRBV9 and TRBJ2-5 provide the parts outside the CDR3, is DSGVTQTPKHLITATGQRVTLRCSPRSGDLSVYWYQQSLDQGLQFLIQYYNGEERAKGNILERFSAQQFPDLHSELNLSSLELGDSALYFCASSETSGVKETQYFGPGTRLLVL.

This clone was detected only once. The V and J genes are TRBV7-2 and TRBJ2-3, with a weak D call TRBD2 (6 bases). Germline CDR1 and CDR2: SGHTA and FQGNSA. V lost 5 bases and J 6 bases, leaving 9 bases between the germline ends. This CDR3 region has 12 residues. CDR3 DNA sequence: TGTGCCAGCAGCGCGACTAGGGATACGCAGTATTTT. As protein: CASSATRDTQYF.

The rearrangement joins TRBV6-5 to TRBJ1-1; 7 bases line up with TRBD1. V was pared by 5 bases and J by 0 bases, with 6 bases of the junction left unmatched. Germline CDR1 reads MNHEY; CDR2 reads SVGAGI. The CDR3 length is 15 residues. The CDR3 coding sequence is TGTGCCAGCAGTCCTCAACAGGGGATGAACACTGAAGCTTTCTTT. It specifies CASSPQQGMNTEAFF.

This chain links TRBV6-5 with TRBJ2-7; tentative D call: TRBD2 (5 bases). Between the trimmed V and J ends, which lost 6 bases and 4 bases, there was a span of 13 bases. CDR1 is MNHEY and CDR2 is SVGAGI in the germline V gene. This CDR3 is 13 amino acids long. The CDR3 coding sequence is TGTGCCAGCAGCGCCGGGATCCAATACGAGCAGTACTTC. This encodes CASSAGIQYEQYF.

This clone was counted a few times. The chain has TRBV7-2 and TRBJ1-5; the D gene is possibly TRBD1 (5 bases). CDR1 SGHTA and CDR2 FQGNSA come from the germline V gene. This CDR3 comprises 15 residues. The V and J ends lost 2 bases and 2 bases respectively, with 10 bases between them. The CDR3 here is CASSLRRAGNQPQHF. In DNA form, the CDR3 reads TGTGCCAGCAGCTTACGCAGGGCGGGCAATCAGCCCCAGCATTTT. The full variable domain, completed using reference TRBV7-2 and TRBJ1-5, is GAGVSQSPSNKVTEKGKDVELRCDPISGHTALYWYRQSLGQGLEFLIYFQGNSAPDKSGLPSDRFSAERTGGSVSTLTIQRTQQEDSAVYLCASSLRRAGNQPQHFGDGTRLSIL.

This clone occurred once. The genes are TRBV4-3 and TRBJ1-2; D remains ambiguous. The germline V gene has CDR1 LGHNA and CDR2 YSLEER. V lost 1 base and J lost 10, with 13 bases in between. The CDR3 is made up of 13 amino acids. The CDR3 spells CASSQGGFGDYTF. Written as DNA, the CDR3 is TGCGCCAGCAGCCAAGGGGGTTTTGGGGACTACACCTTC.

The count of this clone is one. The rearrangement links TRBV6-2 or TRBV6-3 to TRBJ2-7; 11 bases are shared with TRBD2. Trimming cost V 6 bases and J 4 bases; bases outside gene matches: 8. The CDR3 sequence is 15 residues long. The germline CDR1 and CDR2 sequences are MNHEY and SVGEGT. CDR3 DNA sequence: TGTGCCAGCAGCCACCTGACTAGCGGGGCGTACGAGCAGTACTTC. Its protein product is CASSHLTSGAYEQYF.

V gene TRBV6-2 or TRBV6-3 combines with J gene TRBJ1-5; no definite D call. Germline CDR1 reads MNHEY; CDR2 reads SVGEGT. The V gene lost 5 bases and the J gene lost 3 bases, with 17 bases spanning the gap. This CDR3 is 16 amino acids long. CDR3 nucleotide sequence: TGTGCCAGCAGTACAGACGGGGATTATACCAATCAGCCCCAGCATTTT. Its translation: CASSTDGDYTNQPQHF.

J is TRBJ2-7 and V is TRBV11-2, with D possibly TRBD1 on 6 matching bases. This CDR3 comprises 16 residues. V was pared by 0 bases and J by 4 bases, with 16 bases between. Germline CDR1 is SGHAT and CDR2 is FQNNGV. For the CDR3, the DNA is TGTGCCAGCAGCTTAGATAGTGTTCACAGGGCTTACGAGCAGTACTTC. Its translation is CASSLDSVHRAYEQYF.

The chain carries TRBV2 and TRBJ2-3; TRBD1 matches 7 bases. The CDR3 loop spans 17 amino acids. V gave up 0 bases and J gave up 1 base; unmatched junction bases: 7. CDR1 and CDR2 (germline): SNHLY, FYNNEI. This CDR3 is CASSEALTGWGTDTQYF. CDR3 DNA sequence: TGTGCCAGCAGTGAAGCACTGACAGGGTGGGGCACAGATACGCAGTATTTT.

In this sample, this clone turned up once. The rearrangement joins TRBV4-1 to TRBJ1-2; tentatively, D is TRBD1 (6 bases). CDR1 MGHRA and CDR2 YSYEKL come from the germline V gene. Trimming took 0 bases from V and 0 from J, leaving 23 bases between them. The CDR3 loop spans 20 amino acids. CDR3 DNA sequence: TGCGCCAGCAGCCAAGAATCTGAGAGTTATGGGGGCCCGGCTAACTATGGCTACACCTTC. Residues: CASSQESESYGGPANYGYTF.

CDR3 sequence: CATSDPSSGTGNGYTF. The CDR3 coding sequence is TGTGCCACCAGTGACCCTTCTAGCGGGACAGGGAATGGCTACACCTTC. The chain is built from TRBV24-1 and TRBJ1-2; the match to TRBD1 covers 9 bases. Germline V gene lookup returns CDR1 KGHDR and CDR2 SFDVKD. J gave up 6 bases and V 4 bases, and 11 bases lay outside the gene matches. The CDR3 consists of 16 residues.

This rearrangement joins TRBV2 to TRBJ1-1; 7 positions match TRBD1. Germline V CDR1 and CDR2: SNHLY, FYNNEI. Trimming at V came to 7 bases and at J to 1 base, leaving 3 bases not matched to a gene. The CDR3 sequence is 13 residues long. The CDR3 DNA reads as TGTGCCAGCATAAGGGGGCCGAACACTGAAGCTTTCTTT. The encoded protein is CASIRGPNTEAFF.

The CDR3 sequence: CASRQTGPETQYF. The CDR3 DNA sequence: TGTGCCAGCAGACAAACAGGGCCAGAGACCCAGTACTTC. The chain is built from TRBV12-3 or TRBV12-4 and TRBJ2-5; perhaps TRBD1 as D (6 bases). This CDR3 region has 13 residues. Trimming left V 6 bases short and J 4 bases short, with 12 bases between.

This chain connects TRBV1 to TRBJ1-2; TRBD1 is the table's D call, not checked against the DNA. TRBV1 counts as a pseudogene. This CDR3 comprises 16 residues. In nucleotides, the CDR3 is TGCACCAGCAGCCAAGACCGGACAGGGAACCACTATGGCTACACCTTC. Protein sequence: CTSSQDRTGNHYGYTF.

V and J are TRBV5-1 and TRBJ2-5; TRBD2 matches 11 bases. The germline CDR1 and CDR2 sequences are SGHRS and YFSETQ. The CDR3 contains 15 residues. Trimming at V came to 0 bases and at J to 2 bases, leaving 0 bases not matched to a gene. Here the CDR3 reads CASSLGTSGQETQYF. CDR3 in DNA: TGCGCCAGCAGCTTGGGGACTAGCGGGCAAGAGACCCAGTACTTC.

The CDR3 here is CASSLAPGSPLHF. The CDR3 DNA sequence: TGTGCCAGCAGCTTAGCCCCCGGATCACCCCTCCACTTT. J is TRBJ1-6 and V is TRBV7-9, with unresolved D. Trimming took 0 bases from V and 10 from J, leaving 7 bases between them. Per the germline V gene, CDR1 is SEHNR and CDR2 is FQNEAQ (reference sequence). The CDR3 has 13 residues.

The gene calls are TRBV2 and TRBJ1-4; D is uncertain. The length of the CDR3 is 13 residues. Trimming shortened V by 4 bases and J by 0 bases, and 3 bases separated the two germline ends. The germline CDR1 and CDR2 sequences are SNHLY and FYNNEI. The CDR3 nucleotides read TGTGCCAGCAGTGGTGCAACTAATGAAAAACTGTTTTTT. Translation gives CASSGATNEKLFF.

The genes are TRBV4-3 and TRBJ2-1; 11 bases line up with TRBD2. With 4 bases clipped from V and 12 bases from J, the junction kept 20 bases outside the gene matches. Germline-derived CDR1 and CDR2 are LGHNA and YSLEER. This CDR3 is 18 amino acids long. CDR3 nucleotide sequence: TGCGCCAGCAGCCTCCTATTTAGCGGGGGGGCGGCTTCTAGCGCGCAGTTCTTC. Translation: CASSLLFSGGAASSAQFF.

For this clone: Within the sample, other DNA sequences also encode this same CDR3. This rearrangement joins TRBV6-5 to TRBJ1-5; possible D gene TRBD1, 5 bases. This CDR3 contains 14 residues. The V end was cut by 0 bases, the J end by 4 bases, with 7 bases between. From germline, CDR1 is MNHEY and CDR2 SVGAGI. The CDR3 reads CASSYSGGNQPQHF. The CDR3 DNA sequence: TGTGCCAGCAGTTACTCGGGGGGAAATCAGCCCCAGCATTTT.

The rearrangement uses TRBV10-2 and TRBJ2-7; TRBD1 aligns across 8 bases. The CDR3 is 11 residues long. V was pared by 6 bases and J by 9 bases, with 4 bases of the junction left unmatched. Germline V CDR1 and CDR2: WSHSY, SAAADI. Here the CDR3 DNA reads TGCGCCAGCAGCTTGGACAGGGCGCAGTACTTC. Protein: CASSLDRAQYF.

The chain links TRBV7-9 to TRBJ2-7, with D possibly matching TRBD1 (5 bases). The CDR3 spans 14 residues. The germline V and J ends were trimmed by 6 bases and 2 bases, with 14 bases remaining between them. Germline CDR1 reads SEHNR; CDR2 reads FQNEAQ (reference sequence). CDR3 in amino acids: CASSKGVTAYEQYF. The DNA for the CDR3 is TGTGCCAGCAGTAAAGGGGTGACTGCCTACGAGCAGTACTTC.

This rearrangement joins TRBV19 to TRBJ2-1, with TRBD1 identical over 7 bases. Unmatched junction bases numbered 8, after V lost 6 bases and J lost 3 bases. Germline values: CDR1 LNHDA, CDR2 SQIVND (reference sequence). CDR3 length: 15 residues. CDR3 loop: CASSTGTDRYNEQFF. The CDR3 DNA sequence: TGTGCCAGTAGCACAGGGACAGACCGCTACAATGAGCAGTTCTTC.

This clone was seen only once. The CDR3 DNA sequence: TGTGCCAGCAGCCAAAATGAGAGACAGACGAGCTCCTACGAGCAGTACTTC. This gives the protein CASSQNERQTSSYEQYF. This chain joins TRBV7-9 and TRBJ2-7, with TRBD1 as a possible D gene (5 bases). The CDR3 spans 17 residues. Germline lookup yields CDR1 SEHNR and CDR2 FQNEAQ (reference sequence). V lost 5 bases and J lost 0, with 20 bases in between. The variable domain in full, with the rest retrieved from reference TRBV7-9 and TRBJ2-7, is DTGVSQNPRHKITKRGQNVTFRCDPISEHNRLYWYRQTLGQGPEFLTYFQNEAQLEKSRLLSDRFSAERPKGSFSTLEIQRTEQGDSAMYLCASSQNERQTSSYEQYFGPGTRLTVT.

This clone was seen just once. This chain links TRBV18 with TRBJ2-3, with 8 bases aligning to TRBD2. This CDR3 is built from 14 residues. Germline V gene lookup returns CDR1 KGHSH and CDR2 LQKENI. The J segment lost 6 bases and the V segment lost 3 bases, leaving 5 bases of the junction unmatched. CDR3 DNA sequence: TGTGCCAGCTCACCCCGGGGGGGCTTGGATACGCAGTATTTT. Its protein product is CASSPRGGLDTQYF.

This clone has only a few counts. The genes are TRBV5-6 and TRBJ2-7; D remains unclear. This CDR3 comprises 12 residues. Trimming shortened V by 2 bases and J by 5 bases, and 8 bases separated the two germline ends. Germline loops: CDR1 SGHDT, CDR2 YYEEEE. In DNA, the CDR3 is TGTGCCAGCAGCTTAGTCAAACACGAGCAGTACTTC. This encodes CASSLVKHEQYF.

This clone was counted ten times or more. The genes are TRBV2 and TRBJ1-6; D unclear. Deletions cut 0 bases from V and 13 bases from J, with 10 bases between. This CDR3 has 13 amino acids. Germline CDR1 is SNHLY and CDR2 is FYNNEI. For the CDR3, the DNA is TGTGCCAGCAGTGAAGCCGTCAGAGGGCCCCTCCACTTT. This gives the protein CASSEAVRGPLHF.